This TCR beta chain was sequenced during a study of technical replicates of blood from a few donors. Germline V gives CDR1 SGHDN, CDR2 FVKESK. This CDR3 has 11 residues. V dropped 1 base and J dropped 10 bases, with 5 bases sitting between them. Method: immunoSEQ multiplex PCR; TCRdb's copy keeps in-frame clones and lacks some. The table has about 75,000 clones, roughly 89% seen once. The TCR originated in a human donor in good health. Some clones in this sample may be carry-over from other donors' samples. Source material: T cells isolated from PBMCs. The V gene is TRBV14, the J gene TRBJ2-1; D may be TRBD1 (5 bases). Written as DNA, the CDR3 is TGTGCCAGCAGCCAAGGGACAGAGCAGTTCTTC. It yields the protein CASSQGTEQFF.